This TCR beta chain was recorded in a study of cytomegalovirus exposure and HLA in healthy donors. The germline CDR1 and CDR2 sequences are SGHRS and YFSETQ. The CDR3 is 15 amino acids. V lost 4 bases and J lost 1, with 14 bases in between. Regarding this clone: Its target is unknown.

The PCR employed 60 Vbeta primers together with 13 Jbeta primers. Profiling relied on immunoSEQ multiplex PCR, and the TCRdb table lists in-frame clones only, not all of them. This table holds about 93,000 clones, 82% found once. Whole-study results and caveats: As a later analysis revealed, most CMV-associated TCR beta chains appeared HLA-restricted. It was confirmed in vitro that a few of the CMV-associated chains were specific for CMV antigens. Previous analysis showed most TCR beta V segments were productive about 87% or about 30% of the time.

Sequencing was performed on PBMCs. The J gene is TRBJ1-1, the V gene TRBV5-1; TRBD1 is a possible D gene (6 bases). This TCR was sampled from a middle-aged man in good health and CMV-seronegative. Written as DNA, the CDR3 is TGCGCCAGCAGCGGGGTGACAGGTTCGAACACTGAAGCTTTCTTT. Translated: CASSGVTGSNTEAFF.